These T cell receptor beta chains were read from a single sample in a study of PD-L1 blockade in urothelial cancer. Produced via immunoSEQ multiplex PCR; TCRdb's table is partial and in-frame only. The data contain tens of thousands of clones, about four fifths of them seen just once; the ten biggest clones take up 9% to 9.5%. The specimen comprised PBMCs, sampled around atezolizumab (anti-PD-L1) treatment. The receptors shown here come from a woman in her seventies with urothelial cancer. The CDR3 runs from the conserved cysteine through the conserved F or W. The D gene is left open where the match is weak. Only some rows state a clone size, as once, few, many or a class for expanded clones.

TRBJ1-2	few	TRBV19	TRBD1	TGTGCCAGTAGTTCCCCCCGGGACAGCTTCTATGGCTACACCTTC	CASSSPRDSFYGYTF
TRBJ1-1	once	TRBV19	NA	TGTGCCAGTAGTACCTTGGAGGACGGTGAAGCTTTCTTT	CASSTLEDGEAFF
TRBJ2-1	NA	TRBV4-2	TRBD2	TGTGCCAGCAGCCAAGCGGGACTAGCCCTGGCCAATGAGCAGTTCTTC	CASSQAGLALANEQFF
TRBJ1-5	once	TRBV4-1	TRBD1	TGCGCCAGCAGCCATGACCTCGGGACAGTGAGAGGTTTGGGCAATCAGCCCCAGCATTTT	CASSHDLGTVRGLGNQPQHF
TRBJ2-3	NA	TRBV28	NA	TGTGCCAGCAGACCTCAGCGGCTAGGATATAGCACAGATACGCAGTATTTT	CASRPQRLGYSTDTQYF
TRBJ2-7	NA	TRBV5-5	TRBD1	TGTGCCAGCAGCTTGGCCGGGGACAGGGAAACGTACGAGCAGTACTTC	CASSLAGDRETYEQYF
TRBJ2-7	NA	TRBV9	NA	TGTGCCAGCAGCGTATACGGGAGTGGGTACGAGCAGTACTTC	CASSVYGSGYEQYF
TRBJ1-1	NA	TRBV2	NA	TGTGCCGGAGAACAGGGAGTACGGATTGAAGCTTTCTTT	CAGEQGVRIEAFF
TRBJ1-1	NA	TRBV2	NA	TGTGCCAGCAGTGAAGGACGGACTAACACTGAAGCTTTCTTT	CASSEGRTNTEAFF
TRBJ2-3	NA	TRBV30	TRBD1	TGTGCCTGGACCGGACAGGGAGACACGCAGTATTTT	CAWTGQGDTQYF
TRBJ2-5	NA	TRBV7-8	NA	TGTGCCAGCGGCGGGACAGAGCAAGAGACCCAGTACTTC	CASGGTEQETQYF
TRBJ1-6	NA	TRBV6-5	TRBD1	TGTGCCAGCAGTTACGTGACAGGGAATAATTCACCCCTCCACTTT	CASSYVTGNNSPLHF
TRBJ2-5	NA	TRBV7-7	TRBD1	TGTGCCAGCAGCTTAACGACAGGGGCCCAAGAGACCCAGTACTTC	CASSLTTGAQETQYF
TRBJ2-7	NA	TRBV6-5	NA	TGTGCCAGCAGTTACTCGGGCGGAGGGAGCTCCTACGAGCAGTACTTC	CASSYSGGGSSYEQYF
TRBJ2-7	NA	TRBV6-1	TRBD1	TGTGCCAGCAGATCAGGGACAGGGGCGGACTACGAGCAGTACTTC	CASRSGTGADYEQYF
TRBJ1-5	once	TRBV5-8	NA	TGTGCCAGCAGCCTGGGACAAAGACAGCCCCAGCATTTT	CASSLGQRQPQHF
TRBJ1-5	NA	TRBV30	NA	TGTGCCTGGGCTCGGACAGCCGATCAGCCCCAGCATTTT	CAWARTADQPQHF
TRBJ2-3	NA	TRBV27	TRBD2	TGTGCCAGCAGTTTACGAGCGGGAGAAGTGGCAGATACGCAGTATTTT	CASSLRAGEVADTQYF
TRBJ2-2	NA	TRBV4-3	TRBD1	TGCGCCAGCAGCCCGCTCTCCCCGGGACAGGGTTCCGGGGAGCTGTTTTTT	CASSPLSPGQGSGELFF
TRBJ2-1	NA	TRBV6-6	NA	TGTGCCAGCAGTTACGGGACACCCCCTTACAATGAGCAGTTCTTC	CASSYGTPPYNEQFF